This entry is about one T cell receptor (beta chain). Its antigen is still unknown. Sequencing targeted expressed TCRB transcripts, as all isolated RNA had been reverse transcribed. Assay used: immunoSEQ multiplex PCR; TCRdb lists only in-frame clones, some missing. The table lists a few hundred thousand clones, roughly 21% of them singletons. One heparinised blood draw, averaging roughly 120 mL, came from each donor. These data originate in a study of beta chain features in type 1 diabetes. Broader study findings: Type 1 diabetes patients had fewer VDJ junction insertions and more deletions.

Germline assignment: CDR1 SGHRS and CDR2 YFSETQ. The CDR3 runs to 15 residues. J lost 0 bases, V lost 4 bases, and 3 bases had no gene match. Specimen: naive CD4+ T cells from blood. The chain couples TRBV5-1 to TRBJ1-4; 7 bases fit TRBD1. This sequence was found in a young woman in good health. The DNA of the CDR3 is TGCGCCAGCAGCCAGACAGGGACAACTAATGAAAAACTGTTTTTT. Protein sequence: CASSQTGTTNEKLFF.